Listed here are 23 T cell receptor beta chains from one sample, sequenced in a study of CD8+ T cells in alopecia areata. Isolated RNA was reverse transcribed into cDNA used as the sequencing template. Assay: immunoSEQ multiplex PCR; the TCRdb copy retains only in-frame clones and omits some. The data contain hundreds of thousands of clones, less than 45% of them singletons. The treatment here: oral pan-JAK inhibitor, 5-10 mg twice daily. The sequencing used CD4+ T cells sorted from blood, collected around week 34, from a patient treated with tofacitinib. These receptors all stem from a human donor with alopecia areata.

This clone has more than one count but fewer than ten. The chain recombines TRBV29-1 with TRBJ2-7; unclear D gene. The CDR3 has 14 residues. The germline gives CDR1 SQVTM, CDR2 ANQGSEA. Deletions cut 2 bases from V and 0 bases from J, with 11 bases between. The CDR3 DNA is TGCAGCGTTGAAAAAGGATCAGCCTCCTACGAGCAGTACTTC. It encodes CSVEKGSASYEQYF.

This chain links TRBV15 with TRBJ1-3; D not resolved. The length of the CDR3 is 16 residues. V was clipped by 0 bases and J by 0 bases, with 9 bases between them. CDR1 is LNHNV, CDR2 YYDKDF, per germline (reference sequence). CDR3 coding DNA: TGTGCCACCAGCAGAGAGGAGGTCCACTCTGGAAACACCATATATTTT. Its translation: CATSREEVHSGNTIYF.

This clone was recorded a few times. The rearrangement uses TRBV18 and TRBJ2-1; D gene ambiguous. The CDR3 is made up of 14 amino acids. The V and J ends lost 0 bases and 8 bases respectively, with 11 bases between them. Germline values: CDR1 KGHSH, CDR2 LQKENI. The CDR3: CASSPPVGLDEQFF. The CDR3 DNA is TGTGCCAGCTCACCACCGGTAGGGTTGGATGAGCAGTTCTTC.

V is TRBV2 and J is TRBJ2-5; D might be TRBD1 or TRBD2, each matching 5 bases. Germline V lookup: CDR1 SNHLY, CDR2 FYNNEI. V dropped 2 bases and J dropped 1 base, with 11 bases sitting between them. There are 15 residues in the CDR3. CDR3 region: CASSEYRGTQETQYF. DNA of the CDR3: TGTGCCAGCAGTGAATATCGGGGCACCCAAGAGACCCAGTACTTC. The full variable domain, with the rest looked up from reference TRBV2 and TRBJ2-5, is EPEVTQTPSHQVTQMGQEVILRCVPISNHLYFYWYRQILGQKVEFLVSFYNNEISEKSEIFDDQFSVERPDGSNFTLKIRSTKLEDSAMYFCASSEYRGTQETQYFGPGTRLLVL.

This clone was observed a handful of times. This chain links TRBV9 with TRBJ2-2, with D perhaps matching TRBD2 (5 bases). The CDR3 runs 12 residues. Germline V lookup: CDR1 SGDLS, CDR2 YYNGEE. Trimming removed 4 bases at V and 8 bases at J, with 9 bases between. The CDR3 nucleotides are TGTGCCAGCAGCCCGGGGATGGGGGAGCTGTTTTTT. Amino acid sequence: CASSPGMGELFF.

The J gene is TRBJ2-7, the V gene TRBV4-2; D gene ambiguous. This CDR3 spans 14 amino acids. V lost 3 bases and J lost 2, with 11 bases in between. CDR1 LGHNA and CDR2 YNFKEQ come from the germline V gene. The CDR3 region is CASSQRGATYEQYF. CDR3 nucleotides: TGTGCCAGCAGCCAGCGAGGAGCTACCTACGAGCAGTACTTC.

V and J are TRBV6-1 and TRBJ2-1; the D call may be TRBD1 or TRBD2 (5 bases each). The germline V and J ends were trimmed by 4 bases and 8 bases, with 12 bases remaining between them. The CDR3 has 13 amino acids. Germline V CDR1 and CDR2: MNHNS, SASEGT. DNA for the CDR3: TGTGCCAGCAGTGTTTCACGGGGCGATGAGCAGTTCTTC. As protein: CASSVSRGDEQFF.

V and J are TRBV30 and TRBJ1-2; D is unresolved. Germline V gives CDR1 GTSNPN, CDR2 SVGIG (reference sequence). The V gene lost 3 bases and the J gene lost 7 bases, with 9 bases spanning the gap. This CDR3 region has 11 residues. The CDR3 region is CAWRSSSGYTF. The CDR3 DNA reads as TGTGCCTGGAGGTCTTCCAGTGGCTACACCTTC.

The rearrangement links TRBV15 to TRBJ1-5, with D tentatively TRBD1 (6 bases). The CDR3 sequence is 13 residues long. V lost 6 bases and J lost 5, with 11 bases in between. Germline values: CDR1 LNHNV, CDR2 YYDKDF (reference sequence). CDR3 region: CATRRSGDQPQHF. CDR3 bases: TGTGCCACCAGAAGGTCAGGGGATCAGCCCCAGCATTTT.

The sample holds a few counts of this clone. The chain carries TRBV6-5 and TRBJ2-3; D possibly corresponds to TRBD1 (5 bases). This CDR3 comprises 14 residues. The V gene lost 6 bases and the J gene lost 3 bases, with 13 bases spanning the gap. Germline CDR1 and CDR2: MNHEY and SVGAGI. The CDR3 nucleotides are TGTGCCAGCAGCCCAAGGGGTGGGACAGATACGCAGTATTTT. It codes for CASSPRGGTDTQYF.

The chain uses TRBV29-1 and TRBJ1-4; 10 bases are shared with TRBD1. Germline V gives CDR1 SQVTM, CDR2 ANQGSEA. There are 13 residues in the CDR3. The trim removed 7 bases at V and 8 bases at J, leaving 7 bases unmatched. CDR3 DNA: TGCAGCGCCATGGGACAGGGGTCCGAAAAACTGTTTTTT. Translated, it gives CSAMGQGSEKLFF.

The chain is built from TRBV5-6 and TRBJ2-2; the match to TRBD1 covers 9 bases. The CDR3 totals 16 residues. Germline assignment: CDR1 SGHDT and CDR2 YYEEEE. The V segment lost 1 base and the J segment 5 bases; nucleotides outside the gene matches: 6. The CDR3 spells CASSLTQGARTGELFF. The CDR3 DNA is TGTGCCAGCAGCTTGACACAGGGGGCGCGGACCGGGGAGCTGTTTTTT.

This clone was seen more than once but under ten times. V and J are TRBV14 and TRBJ2-1; tentatively, D is TRBD2 (6 bases). Trimming left V 1 base short and J 1 base short, with 11 bases between. CDR3 length: 16 amino acids. The germline V gene encodes CDR1 SGHDN and CDR2 FVKESK. The DNA for the CDR3 is TGTGCCAGCAGCCAAGGTTCGGGGGAGTCCTACAATGAGCAGTTCTTC. This gives the protein CASSQGSGESYNEQFF.

A word on this clone: A read error is likely, as this CDR3 ends without the conserved phenylalanine or tryptophan. No DNA is shown, since the ends of the CDR3 on it are uncertain; the CDR3 is the one TCRdb lists. This sequence joins TRBV20-1 and TRBJ2-7; the table assigns TRBD2, which was not confirmed against the DNA. The CDR3 contains 10 residues when both ends are counted. The V gene's germline CDR1 is DFQATT and CDR2 SNEGSKA (reference sequence). CDR3: CSARESLVLS.

The V call is TRBV30, the J call TRBJ2-2; D could derive from TRBD1 or TRBD2 (6 bases each). This CDR3 is 13 amino acids long. CDR1 is GTSNPN and CDR2 is SVGIG in the germline V gene (reference sequence). The germline V and J ends were trimmed by 7 bases and 6 bases, with 15 bases remaining between them. The DNA for the CDR3 is TGTGCCTCCCAGAAAGGGGGGTCCGGGGAGCTGTTTTTT. As protein: CASQKGGSGELFF.

The chain carries TRBV18 and TRBJ1-4; D remains ambiguous. This CDR3 has 13 residues. The germline V gene has CDR1 KGHSH and CDR2 LQKENI. V was clipped by 2 bases and J by 5 bases, with 6 bases between them. CDR3: CASSPSRNEKLFF. The CDR3 bases are TGTGCCAGCTCACCATCCAGGAATGAAAAACTGTTTTTT.

The rearrangement uses TRBV9 and TRBJ2-3, with D unclear. The germline CDR1 and CDR2 sequences are SGDLS and YYNGEE. Deletions cut 0 bases from V and 6 bases from J, with 8 bases between. This CDR3 has 13 amino acids. The CDR3 is CASSVVVPDTQYF. CDR3 bases: TGTGCCAGCAGCGTAGTAGTCCCCGATACGCAGTATTTT.

J is TRBJ2-1 and V is TRBV5-4; TRBD1 matches at 8 bases. Germline CDR1 SGHNT, CDR2 YYREEE (reference sequence). J was trimmed by 8 bases and V by 4 bases; bases with no gene match: 5. The CDR3 loop spans 13 amino acids. The CDR3 region is CASSGGTGYEQFF. The CDR3 DNA is TGTGCCAGCAGCGGAGGGACAGGTTATGAGCAGTTCTTC.

This clone was seen only a few times. This chain links TRBV14 with TRBJ2-3; tentative D call: TRBD1 (5 bases). This CDR3 has 18 amino acids. Looked up from germline, CDR1 is SGHDN and CDR2 is FVKESK. The V gene lost 4 bases and the J gene lost 3 bases, with 23 bases spanning the gap. Here the CDR3 reads CASSRLGVGRERTDTQYF. The CDR3 DNA reads as TGTGCCAGCAGCCGGCTTGGGGTAGGCAGGGAACGAACAGATACGCAGTATTTT.

The chain uses TRBV30 and TRBJ1-1; D is perhaps TRBD1 (6 bases). V lost 5 bases, J lost 1 base, and 11 bases lay in between. CDR1 GTSNPN and CDR2 SVGIG come from the germline V gene (reference sequence). This CDR3 is built from 13 residues. CDR3 amino acids: CAWVGQPNTEAFF. CDR3 nucleotides: TGTGCCTGGGTAGGACAGCCGAACACTGAAGCTTTCTTT.

This rearrangement joins TRBV29-1 to TRBJ1-3; unclear D gene. The CDR3 is 13 amino acids. V lost 4 bases and J 0 bases, leaving 7 bases between the germline ends. Germline V gene lookup returns CDR1 SQVTM and CDR2 ANQGSEA. The CDR3 DNA reads as TGCAGCGTTGCCACTAACTCTGGAAACACCATATATTTT. Protein: CSVATNSGNTIYF.

This clone was counted only a few times. The V call is TRBV29-1, the J call TRBJ1-2; TRBD1 matches 8 bases. Germline V gene sequence: CDR1 SQVTM, CDR2 ANQGSEA. The length of the CDR3 is 14 residues. Trimming at V came to 7 bases and at J to 8 bases, leaving 15 bases not matched to a gene. The CDR3 nucleotides are TGCAGCGCCCCTAACAGGGGGGTTAAGGGGGGCTACACCTTC. Translating gives CSAPNRGVKGGYTF.

The table lists this clone with a few counts. As DNA, the CDR3 is TGTGCCATCAGTGCCTTCAGCTCCTACAATGAGCAGTTCTTC. Protein sequence: CAISAFSSYNEQFF. The J gene is TRBJ2-1, the V gene TRBV10-3; D gene uncertain. Deletions cut 4 bases from V and 0 bases from J, with 7 bases between. This CDR3 contains 14 residues. CDR1 and CDR2 from the germline V gene are ENHRY and SYGVKD.